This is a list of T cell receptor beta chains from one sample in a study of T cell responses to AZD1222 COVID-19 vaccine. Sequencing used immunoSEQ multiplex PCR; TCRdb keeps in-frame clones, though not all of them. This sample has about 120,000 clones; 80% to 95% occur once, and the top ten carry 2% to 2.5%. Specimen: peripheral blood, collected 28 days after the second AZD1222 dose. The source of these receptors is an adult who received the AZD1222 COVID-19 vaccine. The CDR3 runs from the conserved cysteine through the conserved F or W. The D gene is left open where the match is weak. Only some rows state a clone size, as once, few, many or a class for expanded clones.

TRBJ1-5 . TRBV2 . TGTGCCAGCAGGTACCCGGGGGCCAATCAGCCCCAGCATTTT CASRYPGANQPQHF
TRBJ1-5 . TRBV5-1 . TGCGCCAGCAGCGGGGGTCCTCAGCAGCCCCAGCATTTT CASSGGPQQPQHF
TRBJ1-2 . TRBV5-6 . TGTGCCAGCAGCTTGGTGGTTACCTATGGCTACACCTTC CASSLVVTYGYTF
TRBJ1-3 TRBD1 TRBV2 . TGTGCCAGGAGGACAGGGAATGGAAACACCATATATTTT CARRTGNGNTIYF
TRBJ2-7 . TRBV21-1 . TGTGCCAGCAGCAAAGCGGAGACTAGCGGGGTCTACGAGCAGTACTTC CASSKAETSGVYEQYF
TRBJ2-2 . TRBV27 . TGTGCCAGCAGCCCTGGACAGAACACCGGGGAGCTGTTTTTT CASSPGQNTGELFF
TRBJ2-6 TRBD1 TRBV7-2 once TGTGCCAGCAGCTCGACTTGGACAGGTTCCTCTGGGGCCAACGTCCTGACTTTC CASSSTWTGSSGANVLTF
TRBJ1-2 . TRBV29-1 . TGCAGCGTTGAAGGGGCCTGGGATGGCTACACCTTC CSVEGAWDGYTF
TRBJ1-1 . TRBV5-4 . TGTGCCAGCAGTCCCGGGGTCTCTGAAGCTTTCTTT CASSPGVSEAFF
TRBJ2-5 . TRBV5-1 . TGCGCCAGCAGCGTCACAGGAGCGACGAACCAAGAGACCCAGTACTTC CASSVTGATNQETQYF
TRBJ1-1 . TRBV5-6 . TGTGCCAGCAGCTCAGGGCTCTGGGCTGAAGCTTTCTTT CASSSGLWAEAFF
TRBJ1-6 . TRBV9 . TGTGCCAGCAGCGAGCCCCAGGGTGGGGGGAGAAATTCACCCCTCCACTTT CASSEPQGGGRNSPLHF
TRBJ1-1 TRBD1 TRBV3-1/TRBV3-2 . TGTGCCAGCAGCCAAGGGGACAGAAGAACTGAAGCTTTCTTT CASSQGDRRTEAFF
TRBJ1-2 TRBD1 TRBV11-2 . TGTGCCAGCAGGTCGATCAGGGGGAGCCCCTATGGCTACACCTTC CASRSIRGSPYGYTF
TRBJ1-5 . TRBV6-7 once TGTGCCAGCAGTTACTCAGTAGTTGATCAGCCCCAGCATTTT CASSYSVVDQPQHF
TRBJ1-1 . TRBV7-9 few TGTGCCAGCAGCTCGTCGTTACCAAACACTGAAGCTTTCTTT CASSSSLPNTEAFF
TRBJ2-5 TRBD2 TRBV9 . TGTGCCAGCAGCGTAGCGGGGCGGGAGACGGCCCAGTACTTC CASSVAGRETAQYF
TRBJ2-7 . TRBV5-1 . TGCGCCAGCAGCTTCGCCGTTACATACGAGCAGTACTTC CASSFAVTYEQYF
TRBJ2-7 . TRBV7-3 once TGTGCCAGCAGCTCGCGGCACGGGGTTGGCGAGCAGTACTTC CASSSRHGVGEQYF
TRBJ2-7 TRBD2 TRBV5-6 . TGTGCCAGCAACCAACCGGGGACTAGCGGAAAGGGGCAGTACTTC CASNQPGTSGKGQYF
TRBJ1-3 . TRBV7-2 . TGTGCCAGCAGCCTAAGGCAGGTGACCTCTGGAAACACCATATATTTT CASSLRQVTSGNTIYF
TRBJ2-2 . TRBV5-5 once TGTGCCAGCAGCTTGGCCGACGAAACCGGGGAGCTGTTTTTT CASSLADETGELFF
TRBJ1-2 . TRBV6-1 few TGTGCCAGCAGTGAAGGAGAGGAATACTATGGCTACACCTTC CASSEGEEYYGYTF
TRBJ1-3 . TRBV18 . TGTGCCAGCTCACCACCGGAACGGGGAAACACCATATATTTT CASSPPERGNTIYF
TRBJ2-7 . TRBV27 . TGTGCCAGCAGTTTATCCCCAGGGAGTACCGAGCAGTACTTC CASSLSPGSTEQYF
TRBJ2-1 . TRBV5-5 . TGTGCCAGCAGCTTGGGCGCCAGGCAGAATGAGCAGTTCTTC CASSLGARQNEQFF
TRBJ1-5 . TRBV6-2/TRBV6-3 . TGTGCCAGCAGTTACGGGGGGGCGATCAATCAGCCCCAGCATTTT CASSYGGAINQPQHF
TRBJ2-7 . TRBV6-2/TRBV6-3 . TGTGCCAGCAGCCCCTATACTTGGGAGCAGTACTTC CASSPYTWEQYF
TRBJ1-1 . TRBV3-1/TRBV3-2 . TGTGCCAGCAGCCAAGCCCCGGACACTGAAGCTTTCTTT CASSQAPDTEAFF
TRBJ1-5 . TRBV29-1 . TGCAGCGTCGGGTTCAGCAATCAGCCCCAGCATTTT CSVGFSNQPQHF
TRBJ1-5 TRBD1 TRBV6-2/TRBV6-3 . TGTGCCAGCAGCCACGACCAGACAGGGGGATATAGCAATCAGCCCCAGCATTTT CASSHDQTGGYSNQPQHF
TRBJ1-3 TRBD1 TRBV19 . TGTGCCAGTAGTTTCCGACAGGGAATCGGTGGAAACACCATATATTTT CASSFRQGIGGNTIYF
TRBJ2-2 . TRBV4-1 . TGCGCCAGCATGGGGGTCGCGGGGGCCTCGAACACCGGGGAGCTGTTTTTT CASMGVAGASNTGELFF
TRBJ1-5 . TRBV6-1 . TGTGCCAGCAGTGAAGAAGAGGGATCGGGCCAGCCCCAGCATTTT CASSEEEGSGQPQHF
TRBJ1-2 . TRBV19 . TGTGCCAGTAGTAGGTCAGCAAACTATGGCTACACCTTC CASSRSANYGYTF
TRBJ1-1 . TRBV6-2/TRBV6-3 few TGTGCCAGCAGTTACACCTGGGGGAAAACTGAAGCTTTCTTT CASSYTWGKTEAFF
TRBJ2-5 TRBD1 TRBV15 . TGTGCCACCAGCAGTAGGGACAGGGGAGGCGGAGAGACCCAGTACTTC CATSSRDRGGGETQYF
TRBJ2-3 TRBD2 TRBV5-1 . TGCGCCAGCAGCTTGGTCGGGGGGGGACGCACAGATACGCAGTATTTT CASSLVGGGRTDTQYF
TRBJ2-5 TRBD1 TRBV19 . TGTGCCAGTAGTACCCCGGGACAGGGACAAGAGACCCAGTACTTC CASSTPGQGQETQYF
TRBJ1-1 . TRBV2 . TGTGCCAGCCTTTATCTCTTCATGAACACTGAAGCTTTCTTT CASLYLFMNTEAFF
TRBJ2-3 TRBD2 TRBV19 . TGTGCCAGTTGTAGATCTAGCGGGGGATTCACAGATACGCAGTATTTT CASCRSSGGFTDTQYF
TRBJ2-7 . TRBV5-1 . TGCGCCAGCAGCTGGAAGGGGACGGAGCAGTACTTC CASSWKGTEQYF
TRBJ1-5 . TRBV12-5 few TGTGCTAGTGCGGTAAGGAAGGAGGCGCAGCCCCAGCATTTT CASAVRKEAQPQHF
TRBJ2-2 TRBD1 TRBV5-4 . TGTGCCAGCAGCTTCAAGACAGGGTGGGGCACCGGGGAGCTGTTTTTT CASSFKTGWGTGELFF
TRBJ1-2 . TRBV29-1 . TGCAGCGTCCAGGGGCCCTCTAAACCCACTAACTATGGCTACACCTTC CSVQGPSKPTNYGYTF
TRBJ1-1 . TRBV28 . TGTGCCAGCAGTTTTACCCTCAGGATTCCCGAAGCTTTCTTT CASSFTLRIPEAFF
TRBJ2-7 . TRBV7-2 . TGTGCCAGCAGCTCAAAAAGCGAGCAGTACTTC CASSSKSEQYF
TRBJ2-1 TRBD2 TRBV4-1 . TGCGCCAGCAGCGAACGCACTAGCGGGGGGATAAGCTCCTACAATGAGCAGTTCTTC CASSERTSGGISSYNEQFF
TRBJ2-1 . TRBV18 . TGTGCCAGCTCACCCGCGCTGGAGGGGCGCGATGAGCAGTTCTTC CASSPALEGRDEQFF
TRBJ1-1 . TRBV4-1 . TGCGCCAGCAGTCGCCTCGGGCGGCTCACTGAAGCTTTCTTT CASSRLGRLTEAFF
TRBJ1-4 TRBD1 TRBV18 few TGTGCCAGCTCACCATTTACGGGACAGCTTAATGAAAAACTGTTTTTT CASSPFTGQLNEKLFF
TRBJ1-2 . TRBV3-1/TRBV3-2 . TGTGCCAGCAGGGGGGAGGGCTACACCTTC CASRGEGYTF
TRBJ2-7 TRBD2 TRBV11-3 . TGTGCCAGCAGCTTAGGAGGGGAGGGACTGAACTTCTACGAGCAGTACTTC CASSLGGEGLNFYEQYF